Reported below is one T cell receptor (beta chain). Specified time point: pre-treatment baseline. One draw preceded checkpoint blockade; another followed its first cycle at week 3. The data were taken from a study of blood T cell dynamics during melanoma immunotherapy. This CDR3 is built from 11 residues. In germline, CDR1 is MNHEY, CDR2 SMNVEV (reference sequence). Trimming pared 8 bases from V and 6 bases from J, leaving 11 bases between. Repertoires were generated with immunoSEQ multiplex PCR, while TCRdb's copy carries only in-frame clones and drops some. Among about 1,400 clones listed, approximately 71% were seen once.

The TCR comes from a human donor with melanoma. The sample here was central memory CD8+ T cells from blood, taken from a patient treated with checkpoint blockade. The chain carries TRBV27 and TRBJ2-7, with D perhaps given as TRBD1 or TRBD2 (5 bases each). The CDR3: CASGTSLEQYF. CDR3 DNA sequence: TGTGCCAGCGGGACCTCTCTCGAGCAGTACTTC.